This T cell receptor (beta chain) was identified during a study of blood T cell repertoires in COVID-19. Study information: Italy, Spain and the United States were the sources of the convalescent and acute COVID-19 samples.

Original methodology: By means of reference gene primer amplification, nucleated cell counts were estimated. Method: immunoSEQ multiplex PCR; TCRdb's copy keeps in-frame clones and lacks some. V and J calls and clone size are as listed in that table; D and trimming were resolved from the DNA. This table has about 89,000 clones, roughly 80% appearing once. This clone has a handful of counts. This CDR3 comprises 16 residues. V shed 1 base and J 7 bases; nucleotides not matched to a gene: 11. Germline CDR1 is MGHRA and CDR2 is YSYEKL. This TCR was sampled from a woman of 80 years or more with acute or convalescent COVID-19. The source material was peripheral blood. The J gene is TRBJ2-7, the V gene TRBV4-1; TRBD1 matches at 9 bases. The CDR3 nucleotides read TGCGCCAGCAGCCAAGGAAATTCCGGGACAGGGAGGGAGCAGTACTTC. The encoded protein is CASSQGNSGTGREQYF.